Below, 2 T cell receptor beta chains from the same sample are listed, as sequenced in a study of blood T cell repertoires in COVID-19. Profiling relied on immunoSEQ multiplex PCR, and the TCRdb table lists in-frame clones only, not all of them. The repertoire holds roughly 69,000 clones, with approximately 88% as singletons. Source material: peripheral blood. These receptors all come from a human donor in a cohort sampled during active COVID-19.

V is TRBV7-2 and J is TRBJ1-2; TRBD1 matches at 8 bases. Germline trimming cut 5 bases from V and 3 bases from J; bases unmatched to any gene: 11. Germline-derived CDR1 and CDR2 are SGHTA and FQGNSA. This CDR3 has 16 amino acids. For the CDR3, the DNA is TGTGCCAGCAGCCCCCGAGTCAGGGGGCGGGACTATGGCTACACCTTC. Translating gives CASSPRVRGRDYGYTF.

The V gene is TRBV2, the J gene TRBJ2-7; a weak D match, TRBD1 (6 bases). Germline V gene lookup returns CDR1 SNHLY and CDR2 FYNNEI. CDR3 length: 14 amino acids. The V gene lost 6 bases and the J gene lost 3 bases, with 15 bases spanning the gap. CDR3 in DNA: TGTGCCAGCAGGCCAAGGGGGACGATCTACGAGCAGTACTTC. Translating gives CASRPRGTIYEQYF.